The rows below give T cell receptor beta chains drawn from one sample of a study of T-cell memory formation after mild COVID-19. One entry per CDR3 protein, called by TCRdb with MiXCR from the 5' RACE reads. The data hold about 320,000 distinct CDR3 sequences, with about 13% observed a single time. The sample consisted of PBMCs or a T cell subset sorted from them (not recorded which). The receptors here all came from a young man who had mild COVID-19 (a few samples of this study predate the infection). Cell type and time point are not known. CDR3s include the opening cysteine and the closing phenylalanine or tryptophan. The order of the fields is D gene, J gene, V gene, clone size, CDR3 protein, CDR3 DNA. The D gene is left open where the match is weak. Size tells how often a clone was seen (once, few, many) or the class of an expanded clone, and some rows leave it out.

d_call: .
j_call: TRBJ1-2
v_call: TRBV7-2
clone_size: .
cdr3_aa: CASSLGRGRPGYTF
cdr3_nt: TGTGCCAGCAGCTTAGGTAGGGGGAGGCCTGGCTACACCTTC

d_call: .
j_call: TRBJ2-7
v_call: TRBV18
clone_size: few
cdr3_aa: CASSPEVGGPYEQYF
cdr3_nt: TGTGCCAGCTCACCAGAGGTCGGGGGCCCCTACGAGCAGTACTTC

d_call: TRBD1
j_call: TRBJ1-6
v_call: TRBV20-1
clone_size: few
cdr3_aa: CSAGTENSPLHF
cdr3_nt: TGCAGCGCCGGGACAGAGAATTCACCCCTCCACTTT

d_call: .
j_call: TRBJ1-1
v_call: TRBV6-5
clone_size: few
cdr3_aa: CASSYSVRARAFF
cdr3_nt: TGTGCCAGCAGTTACTCGGTCAGGGCGAGGGCTTTCTTT

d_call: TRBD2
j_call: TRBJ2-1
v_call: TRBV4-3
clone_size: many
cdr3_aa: CASSPHGGSRGGRVEQFF
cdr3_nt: TGCGCCAGCAGCCCCCATGGAGGGTCGCGGGGGGGCCGGGTTGAGCAGTTCTTC

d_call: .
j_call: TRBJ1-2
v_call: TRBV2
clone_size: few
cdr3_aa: CASRRGVEGYGYTF
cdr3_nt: TGTGCCAGCAGGCGGGGAGTAGAGGGCTATGGCTACACCTTC

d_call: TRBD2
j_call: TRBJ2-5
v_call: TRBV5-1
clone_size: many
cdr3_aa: CASRSGGLVKETQYF
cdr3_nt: TGCGCCAGCAGGAGTGGGGGACTAGTGAAAGAGACCCAGTACTTC

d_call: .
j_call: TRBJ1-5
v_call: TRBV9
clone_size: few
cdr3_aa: CASSVGAGLMVEPQHF
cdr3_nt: TGTGCCAGCAGCGTAGGGGCAGGGTTGATGGTGGAGCCCCAGCATTTT

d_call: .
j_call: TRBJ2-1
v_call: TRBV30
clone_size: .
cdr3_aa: CAWSRFYNEQFF
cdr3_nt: TGTGCCTGGAGTCGTTTCTACAATGAGCAGTTCTTC

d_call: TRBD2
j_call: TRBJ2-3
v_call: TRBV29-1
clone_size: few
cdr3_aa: CSGGGADTQYF
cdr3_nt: TGCAGTGGCGGGGGGGCAGATACGCAGTATTTT

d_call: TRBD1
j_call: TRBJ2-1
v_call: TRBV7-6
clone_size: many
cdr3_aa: CASSLALDDRVGNEQFF
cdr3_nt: TGTGCCAGCAGCTTAGCCCTCGATGACAGGGTAGGCAATGAGCAGTTCTTC

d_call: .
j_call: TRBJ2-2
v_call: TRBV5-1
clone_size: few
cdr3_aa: CASSSPTGSGELFF
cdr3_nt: TGCGCCAGCAGCTCTCCAACAGGGTCCGGGGAGCTGTTTTTT

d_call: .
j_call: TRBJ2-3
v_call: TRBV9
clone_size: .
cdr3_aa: CASSVELAATDTQYF
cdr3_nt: TGTGCCAGCAGCGTAGAACTCGCGGCCACAGATACGCAGTATTTT

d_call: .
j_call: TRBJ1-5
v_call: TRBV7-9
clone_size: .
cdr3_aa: CASSSAGQNQPQHF
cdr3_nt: TGTGCCAGCAGCTCGGCGGGCCAGAATCAGCCCCAGCATTTT

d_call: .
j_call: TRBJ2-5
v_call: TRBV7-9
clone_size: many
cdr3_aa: CASSLVASGETQYF
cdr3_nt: TGTGCCAGCAGCCTAGTAGCCTCTGGAGAGACCCAGTACTTC

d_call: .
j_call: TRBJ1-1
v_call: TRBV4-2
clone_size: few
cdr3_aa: CASSQDGWRTEAFF
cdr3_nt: TGTGCCAGCAGCCAAGATGGGTGGAGAACTGAAGCTTTCTTT

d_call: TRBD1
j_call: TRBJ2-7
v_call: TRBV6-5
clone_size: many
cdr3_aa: CASSYGTGGYEQYF
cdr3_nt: TGTGCCAGCAGTTACGGGACAGGGGGATACGAGCAGTACTTC

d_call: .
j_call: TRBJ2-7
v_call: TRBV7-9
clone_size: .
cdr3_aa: CASSHQGLYEQYF
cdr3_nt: TGTGCCAGCAGCCATCAGGGTCTCTACGAGCAGTACTTC

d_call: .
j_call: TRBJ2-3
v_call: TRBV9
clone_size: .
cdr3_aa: CASSVERSTNTQYF
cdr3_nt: TGTGCCAGCAGCGTAGAAAGGTCAACCAATACGCAGTATTTT

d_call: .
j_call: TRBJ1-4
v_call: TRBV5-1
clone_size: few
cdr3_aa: CASSLDHEKLFF
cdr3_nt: TGCGCCAGCAGCTTGGACCACGAAAAACTGTTTTTT

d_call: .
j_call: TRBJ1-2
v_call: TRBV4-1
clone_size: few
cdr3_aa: CASSQEQTYGYTF
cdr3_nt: TGCGCCAGCAGCCAAGAACAGACCTATGGCTACACCTTC

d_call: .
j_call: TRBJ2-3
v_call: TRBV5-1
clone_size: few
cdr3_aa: CASSLLLGYTDTQYF
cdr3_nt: TGCGCCAGCAGCTTACTCCTAGGGTACACAGATACGCAGTATTTT

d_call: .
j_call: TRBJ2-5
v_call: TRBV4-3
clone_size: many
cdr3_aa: CASSQDWRGETQYF
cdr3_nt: TGCGCCAGCAGCCAAGACTGGAGGGGAGAGACCCAGTACTTC

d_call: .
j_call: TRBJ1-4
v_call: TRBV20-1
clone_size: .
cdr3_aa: CSATQTGPNEKLFF
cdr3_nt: TGCAGTGCTACGCAGACAGGTCCTAATGAAAAACTGTTTTTT

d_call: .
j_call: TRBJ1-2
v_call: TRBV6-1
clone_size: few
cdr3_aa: CASSREGDPTYGYTF
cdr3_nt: TGTGCCAGCAGTAGAGAGGGAGACCCTACCTATGGCTACACCTTC

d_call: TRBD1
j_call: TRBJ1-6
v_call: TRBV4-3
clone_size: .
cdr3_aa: CASSQGTGEGNSPLHF
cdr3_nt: TGCGCCAGCAGCCAAGGGACAGGGGAGGGGAATTCACCCCTCCACTTT

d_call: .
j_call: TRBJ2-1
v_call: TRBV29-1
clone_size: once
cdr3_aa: CSVEGGHEQFF
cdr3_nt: TGCAGCGTTGAAGGGGGTCATGAGCAGTTCTTC

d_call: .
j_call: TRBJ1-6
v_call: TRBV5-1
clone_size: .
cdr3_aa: CASSLSRADYNSPLHF
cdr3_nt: TGCGCCAGCAGTCTTTCTAGGGCCGACTATAATTCACCCCTCCACTTT

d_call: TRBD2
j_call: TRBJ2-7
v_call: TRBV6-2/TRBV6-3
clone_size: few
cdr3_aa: CASSSPGLAATYEQYF
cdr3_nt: TGTGCCAGCTCATCCCCCGGACTAGCGGCTACCTACGAGCAGTACTTC

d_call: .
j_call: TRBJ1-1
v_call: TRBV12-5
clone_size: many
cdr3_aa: CASGSWSYTEAFF
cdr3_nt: TGTGCTAGTGGTTCTTGGTCCTACACTGAAGCTTTCTTT

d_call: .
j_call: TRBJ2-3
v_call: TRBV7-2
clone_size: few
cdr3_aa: CASSPGRGTLTDTQYF
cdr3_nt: TGTGCCAGCAGCCCAGGAAGGGGAACGCTCACAGATACGCAGTATTTT

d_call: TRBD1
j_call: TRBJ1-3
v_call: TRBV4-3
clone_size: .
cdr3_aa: CASSQPGRGRGNTIYF
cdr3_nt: TGCGCCAGCAGCCAACCCGGGAGGGGGCGAGGAAACACCATATATTTT

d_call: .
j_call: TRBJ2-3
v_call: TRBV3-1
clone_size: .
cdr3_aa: CASSQDLMGGEDTDTQYF
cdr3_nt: TGTGCCAGCAGCCAAGATCTTATGGGCGGGGAGGACACAGATACGCAGTATTTT

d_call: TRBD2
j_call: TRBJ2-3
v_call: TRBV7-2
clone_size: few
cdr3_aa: CASSSGLVADTQYF
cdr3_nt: TGTGCCAGCAGCTCCGGACTAGTCGCAGATACGCAGTATTTT

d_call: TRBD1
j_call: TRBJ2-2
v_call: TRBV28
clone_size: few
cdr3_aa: CASSTGGPGELFF
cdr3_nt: TGTGCCAGCAGTACAGGGGGTCCCGGGGAGCTGTTTTTT